This is a list of T cell receptor beta chains from one sample in a study of blood T cell repertoires in COVID-19. Sequencing used immunoSEQ multiplex PCR; TCRdb keeps in-frame clones, though not all of them. The sample includes some 140,000 clones, more than 80% of them seen just once. Source material: peripheral blood. These TCRs come from a human donor in a cohort sampled during active COVID-19. CDR3s include the opening cysteine and the closing phenylalanine or tryptophan. D genes are given only for firm matches. Not every row has a clone size; where given, it reads once, few, many or a size class.

j_gene,v_gene,abundance,d_gene,CDR3nt,CDR3aa
TRBJ1-6,TRBV6-5,NA,NA,TGTGCCAGCAGTTACTCGGCCAGGGGTAATTCACCCCTCCACTTT,CASSYSARGNSPLHF
TRBJ2-2,TRBV5-6,NA,NA,TGTGCCAGCAGCTGGGGCCCTTCGCTGACCGGGGAGCTGTTTTTT,CASSWGPSLTGELFF
TRBJ2-5,TRBV7-8,NA,TRBD2,TGTGCCAGCTTCCTGGTAGCGGGATCCTACCAAGAGACCCAGTACTTC,CASFLVAGSYQETQYF
TRBJ1-2,TRBV5-4,NA,TRBD1,TGTGCCAGCAGCGCGGCGACAGGGCTTCTCTATGGCTACACCTTC,CASSAATGLLYGYTF
TRBJ2-1,TRBV4-3,NA,NA,TGCGCCAGCAGCCAAGAGGGTGGGAGTGAGCAGTTCTTC,CASSQEGGSEQFF
TRBJ1-1,TRBV14,NA,NA,TGTGCCAGCAGCCCCACGAGGCAGTGGGCTTTCTTT,CASSPTRQWAFF
TRBJ1-5,TRBV27,NA,NA,TGTGCCAGCAGTTCCAAGCTCAATCAGCCCCAGCATTTT,CASSSKLNQPQHF
TRBJ2-2,TRBV19,NA,NA,TGTGCCAGTAGGACCCCGACGGGATTCACCGGGGAGCTGTTTTTT,CASRTPTGFTGELFF
TRBJ2-3,TRBV11-3,NA,TRBD2,TGTGCCAGCAGCTTGGGTCCTAGCGGGCTTTCAGATACGCAGTATTTT,CASSLGPSGLSDTQYF
TRBJ1-3,TRBV6-5,NA,NA,TGTGCCAGCAGTTACGGGATCGGGGGGCCTGGAAACACCATATATTTT,CASSYGIGGPGNTIYF
TRBJ2-5,TRBV12-3/TRBV12-4,NA,NA,TGTGCCAGCAGTTTATCAGGCGCAGAGACCCAGTACTTC,CASSLSGAETQYF
TRBJ2-2,TRBV19,NA,NA,TGTGCCAGTAGTACACGGACAGTTACCGGGGAGCTGTTTTTT,CASSTRTVTGELFF
TRBJ1-2,TRBV7-6,NA,TRBD1,TGTGCCAGCAGCTTACGCCCCGGACAGGGGGCGGTTGGATACACCTTC,CASSLRPGQGAVGYTF
TRBJ1-2,TRBV25-1,NA,NA,TGTGCCAGCAGTGAATATGGGGGCAGGGCAGGGTATGGCTACACCTTC,CASSEYGGRAGYGYTF
TRBJ2-7,TRBV5-1,NA,TRBD1,TGCGCCAGCAGCTACTTAATGGGGACAGGGGGGTACGAGCAGTACTTC,CASSYLMGTGGYEQYF
TRBJ1-3,TRBV5-1,NA,NA,TGCGCCAGCAGCTTGGTATGGCAGGGGCTTGGAAACACCATATATTTT,CASSLVWQGLGNTIYF
TRBJ1-2,TRBV18,NA,NA,TGTGCCAGCTCACCACCGAACCAAGAGGGCTACACCTTC,CASSPPNQEGYTF
TRBJ1-2,TRBV9,NA,TRBD1,TGTGCCAGCAGCGCCCGGACAGGGCCTTCTAACTATGGCTACACCTTC,CASSARTGPSNYGYTF
TRBJ1-5,TRBV28,NA,NA,TGTGCCAGCAGTTTGGGACAAGGCCAGCCCCAGCATTTT,CASSLGQGQPQHF
TRBJ2-3,TRBV9,NA,NA,TGTGCCAGCAGCGCGACTAGTTCAGATACGCAGTATTTT,CASSATSSDTQYF
TRBJ2-4,TRBV6-6,once,NA,TGTGCCAGCAGCCCTTTCCAGGGGATCGCCAAAAACATTCAGTACTTC,CASSPFQGIAKNIQYF
TRBJ1-5,TRBV18,NA,TRBD1,TGTGCCAGCTCACCACAGGGACAGCTCAATCAGCCCCAGCATTTT,CASSPQGQLNQPQHF
TRBJ1-1,TRBV6-1,NA,NA,TGTGCCAGCAGTGAAACCCAGGGAGGATGGACTGAAGCTTTCTTT,CASSETQGGWTEAFF
TRBJ1-2,TRBV6-5,NA,NA,TGTGCCAGCAGTAATTTACAGGGCTCGGGAGGCTACACCTTC,CASSNLQGSGGYTF
TRBJ1-6,TRBV7-9,few,TRBD1,TGTGCCAGCAGCTTGACAGGGTCCCGTTCACCCCTCCACTTT,CASSLTGSRSPLHF
TRBJ1-2,TRBV7-2,NA,NA,TGTGCCAGCAGCTTAACCATGACAGCTAACTATGGCTACACCTTC,CASSLTMTANYGYTF
TRBJ2-2,TRBV30,NA,TRBD2,TGTGCCTGGAGTCCCCTTGGGCCGGGGGGGGTTAACACCGGGGAGCTGTTTTTT,CAWSPLGPGGVNTGELFF
TRBJ2-2,TRBV9,few,NA,TGTGCCAGCAGCGTTGGGGCCTTTAACACCGGGGAGCTGTTTTTT,CASSVGAFNTGELFF
TRBJ2-3,TRBV6-2/TRBV6-3,NA,TRBD2,TGTGCCAGCAGTTACTTCGATGGACTAGCGGGGGGGTCAGATACGCAGTATTTT,CASSYFDGLAGGSDTQYF
TRBJ2-3,TRBV5-5,NA,NA,TGTGCCAGCAGCTTGGGGGGCCGGGGCACAGATACGCAGTATTTT,CASSLGGRGTDTQYF
TRBJ1-2,TRBV20-1,once,NA,TGCAGTGCTAGTCAGGGGATGACATCAGTCTTC,CSASQGMTSVF
TRBJ2-3,TRBV3-1/TRBV3-2,NA,NA,TGTGCCAGCAGCCAAGTAAGGTCTAGAACAGATACGCAGTATTTT,CASSQVRSRTDTQYF
TRBJ2-3,TRBV4-3,NA,NA,TGCGCCAGCAGCCTCCAACTGGGAGGCGCTAGCACAGATACGCAGTATTTT,CASSLQLGGASTDTQYF
TRBJ2-2,TRBV10-3,NA,NA,TGTGCCATCACTCGTAAGCTGGACACCGGGGAGCTGTTTTTT,CAITRKLDTGELFF
TRBJ1-5,TRBV28,NA,NA,TGTGCCAGCAGTAGGGGTAGCAATCAGCCCCAGCATTTT,CASSRGSNQPQHF
TRBJ2-5,TRBV11-2,NA,NA,TGTGCCAGCAGCCCCCTAAAGGGGGGGGAGGAGACCCAGTACTTC,CASSPLKGGEETQYF
TRBJ2-2,TRBV7-3,NA,NA,TGTGCCAGCAGCACATTAGCCCGGCCACAGGGTGGATCTGGCGGGGAGCTGTTTTTT,CASSTLARPQGGSGGELFF
TRBJ2-7,TRBV19,NA,TRBD1,TGTGCCAGTAGTATCACCGCAGGGGGCCGGTACGAGCAGTACTTC,CASSITAGGRYEQYF